The 18 T cell receptor beta chains below come from one sample, sequenced in a study of blood T cell repertoires in COVID-19. Clones were read by immunoSEQ multiplex PCR, and TCRdb kept only the in-frame ones, dropping some. The data contain approximately 190,000 clones, approximately 86% of them singletons. Sequencing was done on a sample of PBMCs or T cells enriched from blood (not recorded which). Source of these receptors: a middle-aged woman in a cohort exposed to, infected with or recovered from COVID-19 (not recorded which).

This clone was detected only once. The rearrangement links TRBV28 to TRBJ2-3; TRBD2 agrees at 12 bases. Trimming cost V 6 bases and J 1 base; bases outside gene matches: 17. From germline, CDR1 is MDHEN and CDR2 SYDVKM. The CDR3 extends over 20 amino acids. This CDR3 is CASRPRRGRLAGVRTDTQYF. The CDR3 DNA follows: TGTGCCAGCAGGCCCCGCCGGGGGCGACTAGCGGGGGTCCGCACAGATACGCAGTATTTT.

This chain connects TRBV5-5 to TRBJ1-2, with TRBD1 matching over 7 bases. CDR1 SGHKS and CDR2 YYEKEE come from the germline V gene (reference sequence). The CDR3 is 15 residues long. J was trimmed by 4 bases and V by 0 bases; bases with no gene match: 6. The DNA for the CDR3 is TGTGCCAGCAGCTTGGTTGTAGGGGGCGGCTATGGCTACACCTTC. Encoded protein: CASSLVVGGGYGYTF.

The chain combines TRBV6-1 with TRBJ1-5, with TRBD1 matching 7 bases. With V trimmed by 2 bases and J by 5 bases, 3 bases remained unmatched. The CDR3 consists of 14 residues. Germline V gives CDR1 MNHNS, CDR2 SASEGT. The CDR3 nucleotides read TGTGCCAGCAGTGAAACAGGGGTTTATCAGCCCCAGCATTTT. It is translated as CASSETGVYQPQHF.

The J gene is TRBJ1-1, the V gene TRBV14; TRBD1 is a possible D gene (5 bases). Trimming cost V 7 bases and J 4 bases, with 10 bases left between them. This CDR3 has 12 amino acids. Looked up from germline, CDR1 is SGHDN and CDR2 is FVKESK. CDR3 coding DNA: TGTGCCAGCACGCTCCAGGGCACTGAAGCTTTCTTT. Its protein is CASTLQGTEAFF.

This clone has only one observation. This chain connects TRBV7-2 to TRBJ2-3; 11 nucleotides align to TRBD2. The CDR3 totals 16 residues. Trimming took 5 bases from V and 4 from J; bases not matched to a gene: 8. The germline CDR1 and CDR2 sequences are SGHTA and FQGNSA. CDR3 sequence: CASSTTSGRVADTQYF. Here the CDR3 DNA reads TGTGCCAGCAGCACCACTAGCGGGAGAGTGGCAGATACGCAGTATTTT.

The gene calls are TRBV7-8 and TRBJ1-1, with D unclear. Trimming stripped 0 bases from V and 5 bases from J, with 10 bases between. This CDR3 is built from 14 residues. CDR1 is SGHVS, CDR2 FQNEAQ, per germline. CDR3 region: CASSLAGRATEAFF. In DNA form, the CDR3 reads TGTGCCAGCAGCTTAGCAGGGAGGGCGACTGAAGCTTTCTTT.

This CDR3 is CASSLFSEAGTLRETQYF. The CDR3, as DNA: TGTGCCAGCAGCTTGTTCAGTGAGGCGGGGACCCTTCGAGAGACCCAGTACTTC. The V gene is TRBV5-4, the J gene TRBJ2-5, with D perhaps matching TRBD2 (6 bases). Germline lookup yields CDR1 SGHNT and CDR2 YYREEE (reference sequence). With 1 base removed from V and 4 bases from J, the gap between germline ends came to 23 bases. The CDR3 loop spans 18 amino acids.

This rearrangement joins TRBV19 to TRBJ1-4; no clear D gene. Trimming stripped 3 bases from V and 8 bases from J, with 13 bases between. Germline lookup yields CDR1 LNHDA and CDR2 SQIVND (reference sequence). This CDR3 is built from 14 residues. CDR3 in amino acids: CASSIDANGEKLFF. The CDR3 coding sequence is TGTGCCAGTAGTATCGACGCCAACGGGGAAAAACTGTTTTTT.

The chain combines TRBV2 with TRBJ1-5, with 9 nucleotides matching TRBD1. J was trimmed by 5 bases and V by 8 bases; bases with no gene match: 13. CDR3 length: 16 amino acids. Germline assignment: CDR1 SNHLY and CDR2 FYNNEI. In DNA, the CDR3 is TGTGCCAGCCAAAGGGGGGACAGGGACCCCGATCAGCCCCAGCATTTT. Amino acid sequence: CASQRGDRDPDQPQHF.

In this sample, this clone turned up a few times. V usage is TRBV7-9 and J usage is TRBJ2-1; 8 bases are a match to TRBD2. Looked up from germline, CDR1 is SEHNR and CDR2 is FQNEAQ (reference sequence). V was pared by 4 bases and J by 7 bases, with 9 bases of the junction left unmatched. The length of the CDR3 is 15 residues. The CDR3: CASSSPAGVGNEQFF. The CDR3 DNA follows: TGTGCCAGCAGCTCTCCAGCGGGAGTAGGTAATGAGCAGTTCTTC. Full variable domain (rest looked up from reference TRBV7-9 and TRBJ2-1): DTGVSQNPRHKITKRGQNVTFRCDPISEHNRLYWYRQTLGQGPEFLTYFQNEAQLEKSRLLSDRFSAERPKGSFSTLEIQRTEQGDSAMYLCASSSPAGVGNEQFFGPGTRLTVL.

As DNA, the CDR3 is TGTGCCAGCAGGTCTGGGAGCGGGGTGGGGGAGCAGTTCTTC. It translates to CASRSGSGVGEQFF. V is TRBV28 and J is TRBJ2-1, with 7 nucleotides matching TRBD2. V gave up 6 bases and J gave up 10 bases; unmatched junction bases: 12. The CDR3 has 14 amino acids. CDR1 and CDR2 from the germline V gene are MDHEN and SYDVKM. Complete variable domain (other parts from reference TRBV28 and TRBJ2-1): DVKVTQSSRYLVKRTGEKVFLECVQDMDHENMFWYRQDPGLGLRLIYFSYDVKMKEKGDIPEGYSVSREKKERFSLILESASTNQTSMYLCASRSGSGVGEQFFGPGTRLTVL.

About this clone: Additional DNA sequences in this sample encode the identical CDR3. The rearrangement links TRBV6-4 to TRBJ2-3, with TRBD1 matching 10 bases. The germline V gene encodes CDR1 MRHNA and CDR2 SNTAGT. This CDR3 has 15 amino acids. With 4 bases clipped from V and 1 base from J, the junction kept 2 bases outside the gene matches. DNA of the CDR3: TGTGCCAGCAGTGCCGGGACAGGGGGCACAGATACGCAGTATTTT. This gives the protein CASSAGTGGTDTQYF.

In this sample, this clone turned up once. The chain is built from TRBV29-1 and TRBJ2-7, with 7 bases fitting TRBD1. The V segment lost 1 base and the J segment 4 bases; nucleotides outside the gene matches: 7. The CDR3 consists of 14 residues. Germline V gene lookup returns CDR1 SQVTM and CDR2 ANQGSEA. The CDR3 DNA is TGCAGCGTTGAAGCCCAGGGGGAGACTTACGAGCAGTACTTC. This translates into CSVEAQGETYEQYF.

This sequence joins TRBV5-4 and TRBJ1-1; no definite D call. CDR1 and CDR2 from the germline V gene are SGHNT and YYREEE (reference sequence). The CDR3 runs to 14 residues. The V gene lost 0 bases and the J gene lost 1 base, with 7 bases spanning the gap. CDR3 nucleotides: TGTGCCAGCAGCTTGGAGGCAGGGAACACTGAAGCTTTCTTT. Translation: CASSLEAGNTEAFF.

The chain is built from TRBV7-2 and TRBJ2-7; 7 bases are shared with TRBD1. Germline loops: CDR1 SGHTA, CDR2 FQGNSA. With V trimmed by 2 bases and J by 3 bases, 4 bases remained unmatched. The CDR3 is 14 amino acids. CDR3 in amino acids: CASSLRRQGYEQYF. CDR3 sequence (DNA): TGTGCCAGCAGCTTAAGACGACAGGGCTACGAGCAGTACTTC.

The chain joins TRBV7-2 to TRBJ1-3; D unclear. Trimming took 5 bases from V and 0 from J, leaving 14 bases between them. CDR3 size: 16 residues. From germline, CDR1 is SGHTA and CDR2 FQGNSA. The DNA for the CDR3 is TGTGCCAGCAGCCCGGAGGCGGCTTACTCTGGAAACACCATATATTTT. This codes for CASSPEAAYSGNTIYF.

This rearrangement joins TRBV6-5 to TRBJ1-5; D remains unclear. The CDR3 is made up of 13 amino acids. Germline CDR1 MNHEY, CDR2 SVGAGI. Trimming pared 4 bases from V and 4 bases from J, leaving 8 bases between. The CDR3 is CASSLKKNQPQHF. Here the CDR3 DNA reads TGTGCCAGCAGTTTAAAAAAAAATCAGCCCCAGCATTTT.

The chain joins TRBV5-5 to TRBJ2-7; D might be TRBD1 (5 bases). The CDR3 spans 13 residues. Germline CDR1 and CDR2: SGHKS and YYEKEE (reference sequence). V was shortened by 1 base and J by 6 bases, with 11 bases between the two germline ends. CDR3 nucleotides: TGTGCCAGCAGCTTGAATCAGGGCGGCGAGCAGTACTTC. This gives the protein CASSLNQGGEQYF.